The source of this T cell receptor beta chain is a study of shared clonotypes between healthy human individuals. Whole-study results and caveats: Rarefaction gave evidence that sorted-subset sequencing remained incomplete despite large depth. Sampling included only blood; tissue repertoires likely differ. In general, naive subsets displayed greater estimated richness than memory subsets did.

V lost 0 bases to trimming and J lost 2 bases, with 11 bases between them. The CDR3 has 16 amino acids. Germline V gives CDR1 MNHEY, CDR2 SVGAGI. This was a deep-level run. Clones were sequenced by immunoSEQ multiplex PCR, and TCRdb holds only the in-frame ones, with some missing. The sample lists about 1.4 million clones; 96% were seen once. Concerning this clone: Its antigen remains unknown.

Sequencing was performed on naive CD4+ T cells sorted from blood. The sample's subset: CD45RA+ positively selected. This TCR was sampled from a man aged 30-40 years in good health. The gene calls are TRBV6-5 and TRBJ2-1; perhaps TRBD2 as D (5 bases). The CDR3 DNA reads TGTGCCAGCAGTTACTCGTCGGGGAGAGCCTACAATGAGCAGTTCTTC. It codes for CASSYSSGRAYNEQFF.